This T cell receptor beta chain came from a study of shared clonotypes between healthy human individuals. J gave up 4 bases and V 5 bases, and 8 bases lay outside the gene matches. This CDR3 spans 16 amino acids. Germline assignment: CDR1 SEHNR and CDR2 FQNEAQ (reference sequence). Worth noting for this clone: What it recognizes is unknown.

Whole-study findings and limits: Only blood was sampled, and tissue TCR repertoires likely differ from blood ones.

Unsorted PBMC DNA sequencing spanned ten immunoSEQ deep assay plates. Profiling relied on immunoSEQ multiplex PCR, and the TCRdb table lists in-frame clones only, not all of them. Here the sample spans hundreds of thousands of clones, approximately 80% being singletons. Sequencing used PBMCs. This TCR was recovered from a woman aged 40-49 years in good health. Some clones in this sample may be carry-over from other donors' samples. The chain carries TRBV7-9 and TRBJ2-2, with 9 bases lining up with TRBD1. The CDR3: CASSNRDRVGTGELFF. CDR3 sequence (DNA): TGTGCCAGCAGCAACCGGGACAGGGTAGGCACCGGGGAGCTGTTTTTT.